This TCR beta chain is from a study of control samples from healthy donors and cancer patients. The data were produced by immunoSEQ multiplex PCR, yet TCRdb's version contains in-frame clones alone and is incomplete. Of about 150,000 clones listed, 85% to 95% are singletons. This CDR3 spans 15 amino acids. CDR1 is MNHEY and CDR2 is SVGEGT in the germline V gene. V was cut by 4 bases and J by 10 bases, with 20 bases left in between. The sequencing sample was made of blood. This sequence was found in a woman aged 18-35 years in good health. The chain carries TRBV6-2 or TRBV6-3 and TRBJ2-1; either TRBD1 or TRBD2 may supply D (5 bases each). CDR3: CASSWKGPSIWEQFF. Here the CDR3 DNA reads TGTGCCAGCAGTTGGAAGGGACCCAGTATTTGGGAGCAGTTCTTC.